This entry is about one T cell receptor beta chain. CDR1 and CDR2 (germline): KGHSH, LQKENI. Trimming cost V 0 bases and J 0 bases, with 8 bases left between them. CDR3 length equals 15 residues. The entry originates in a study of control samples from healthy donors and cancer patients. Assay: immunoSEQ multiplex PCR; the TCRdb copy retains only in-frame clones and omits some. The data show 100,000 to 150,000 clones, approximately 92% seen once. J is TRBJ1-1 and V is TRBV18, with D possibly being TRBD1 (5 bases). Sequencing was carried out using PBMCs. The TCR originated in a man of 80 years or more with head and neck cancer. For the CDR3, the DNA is TGTGCCAGCTCACCACCCGTGGGGGTGAACACTGAAGCTTTCTTT. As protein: CASSPPVGVNTEAFF.